What follows are 16 T cell receptor beta chains derived from one specimen sequenced in a study of cytomegalovirus exposure and HLA in healthy donors. The PCR used 60 Vbeta and 13 Jbeta primers. Assay: immunoSEQ multiplex PCR; the TCRdb copy retains only in-frame clones and omits some. The sample lists about 59,000 clones, about 83% occurring once. The sample comprised PBMCs. Receptor source: a human donor in good health.

The chain couples TRBV5-5 to TRBJ1-1; perhaps TRBD1 as D (5 bases). The CDR3 is 14 residues long. Trimming left V 5 bases short and J 2 bases short, with 13 bases between. The V gene's germline CDR1 is SGHKS and CDR2 YYEKEE (reference sequence). This CDR3 is CASSSTVFNTEAFF. CDR3 DNA sequence: TGTGCCAGCAGTTCGACAGTGTTCAACACTGAAGCTTTCTTT. Combining the CDR3 with reference TRBV5-5 and TRBJ1-1 gives the whole variable domain DAGVTQSPTHLIKTRGQQVTLRCSPISGHKSVSWYQQVLGQGPQFIFQYYEKEERGRGNFPDRFSARQFPNYSSELNVNALLLGDSALYLCASSSTVFNTEAFFGQGTRLTVV.

V is TRBV7-3 and J is TRBJ2-5, with TRBD2 matching 8 bases. CDR1 is SGHTA, CDR2 FQGTGA, per germline. V dropped 5 bases and J dropped 4; count of bases not matched to a gene: 9. The CDR3 is 15 amino acids. Here the CDR3 DNA reads TGTGCCAGCAGCGCTAACGGGGGGGCGCGAGAGACCCAGTACTTC. Its translation is CASSANGGARETQYF.

This clone was counted once. This chain uses TRBV19 with TRBJ1-2; TRBD1 agrees at 7 bases. Trimming cost V 6 bases and J 4 bases; bases outside gene matches: 11. The CDR3 is 15 amino acids. Germline loops: CDR1 LNHDA, CDR2 SQIVND (reference sequence). CDR3 in amino acids: CASRPLQGNLYGYTF. CDR3 sequence (DNA): TGTGCCAGTAGACCACTACAGGGGAATCTCTATGGCTACACCTTC.

J is TRBJ2-3 and V is TRBV19; the D gene is possibly TRBD2 (5 bases). The CDR3 totals 15 residues. V lost 4 bases and J 5 bases, leaving 16 bases between the germline ends. Germline-derived CDR1 and CDR2 are LNHDA and SQIVND (reference sequence). The CDR3: CASSTGSSSGDTQYF. The CDR3 nucleotides are TGTGCCAGTAGTACGGGCTCTAGCTCCGGAGATACGCAGTATTTT.

The chain joins TRBV18 to TRBJ2-5, with 11 bases fitting TRBD2. Germline V lookup: CDR1 KGHSH, CDR2 LQKENI. V lost 4 bases to trimming and J lost 5 bases; unmatched junction nucleotides: 9. This CDR3 region has 16 residues. CDR3 residues: CASSRPLLAGVETQYF. CDR3 in DNA: TGTGCCAGCTCACGACCCTTACTAGCGGGAGTTGAGACCCAGTACTTC.

This sequence joins TRBV5-1 and TRBJ2-5; 7 positions agree with TRBD2. Trimming cost V 0 bases and J 5 bases; bases outside gene matches: 10. This CDR3 comprises 16 residues. Per the germline V gene, CDR1 is SGHRS and CDR2 is YFSETQ. As DNA, the CDR3 is TGCGCCAGCAGCTTGGAATCTGGGGGGGGAAGGGAGACCCAGTACTTC. Residues: CASSLESGGGRETQYF. Supplemented by reference TRBV5-1 and TRBJ2-5, the full variable domain reads KAGVTQTPRYLIKTRGQQVTLSCSPISGHRSVSWYQQTPGQGLQFLFEYFSETQRNKGNFPGRFSGRQFSNSRSEMNVSTLELGDSALYLCASSLESGGGRETQYFGPGTRLLVL.

This chain connects TRBV5-1 to TRBJ1-5, with D possibly being TRBD1 (6 bases). Germline V CDR1 and CDR2: SGHRS, YFSETQ. The CDR3 length is 14 residues. Trimming removed 5 bases from V and 6 bases from J, with 15 bases in between. DNA of the CDR3: TGCGCCAGCAGTAAGGGGGTGTCGGGTCAGCCCCAGCATTTT. Translated: CASSKGVSGQPQHF.

This chain connects TRBV29-1 to TRBJ2-1, with 11 bases aligning to TRBD2. V trimming: 6 bases; J trimming: 5 bases; junction bases outside the gene matches: 9. Germline CDR1 and CDR2: SQVTM and ANQGSEA. This CDR3 has 15 amino acids. The CDR3 protein is CSVKLTSGADNEQFF. DNA of the CDR3: TGCAGCGTGAAGCTGACTAGCGGGGCCGACAATGAGCAGTTCTTC.

This clone is a singleton in its sample. This sequence joins TRBV18 and TRBJ1-3, with 8 positions matching TRBD1. The J segment lost 4 bases and the V segment lost 6 bases, leaving 8 bases of the junction unmatched. The CDR3 runs 15 residues. Germline V gene sequence: CDR1 KGHSH, CDR2 LQKENI. This chain's CDR3 is CASSKTGDTGNTIYF. Here the CDR3 DNA reads TGTGCCAGCTCGAAGACAGGGGATACAGGAAACACCATATATTTT.

Of note for this clone: The junction does not match germline at one end; this may be a read error. The gene calls are TRBV7-9 and TRBJ1-2, with 7 bases fitting TRBD1. The CDR3 covers 12 residues. CDR1 SEHNR and CDR2 FQNEAQ come from the germline V gene (reference sequence). Here the CDR3 reads CSSSRQGDGYTF. CDR3 sequence (DNA): TGTTCCAGCAGTCGACAGGGAGATGGCTACACCTTC.

Only a few counts were recorded for this clone. The CDR3 reads CASSSQRQGSNEQYF. Written as DNA, the CDR3 is TGTGCCAGCAGCTCTCAAAGACAGGGGTCTAACGAGCAGTACTTC. The rearrangement links TRBV5-4 to TRBJ2-7, with 8 bases matching TRBD1. CDR1 is SGHNT, CDR2 YYREEE, per germline (reference sequence). The CDR3 has 15 amino acids. J gave up 5 bases and V 3 bases, and 10 bases lay outside the gene matches. Together with reference TRBV5-4 and TRBJ2-7, the CDR3 gives the full variable domain: ETGVTQSPTHLIKTRGQQVTLRCSSQSGHNTVSWYQQALGQGPQFIFQYYREEENGRGNFPPRFSGLQFPNYSSELNVNALELDDSALYLCASSSQRQGSNEQYFGPGTRLTVT.

The rearrangement uses TRBV5-4 and TRBJ2-5, with 9 positions matching TRBD1. There are 16 residues in the CDR3. CDR1 SGHNT and CDR2 YYREEE come from the germline V gene (reference sequence). V trimming: 5 bases; J trimming: 3 bases; junction bases outside the gene matches: 11. The CDR3 here is CASRKSGTGYEETQYF. As DNA, the CDR3 is TGTGCCAGCAGAAAGTCCGGGACAGGGTATGAAGAGACCCAGTACTTC. Combining the CDR3 with reference TRBV5-4 and TRBJ2-5 gives the whole variable domain ETGVTQSPTHLIKTRGQQVTLRCSSQSGHNTVSWYQQALGQGPQFIFQYYREEENGRGNFPPRFSGLQFPNYSSELNVNALELDDSALYLCASRKSGTGYEETQYFGPGTRLLVL.

This clone was counted between two and nine times. The chain is built from TRBV29-1 and TRBJ2-1, with 8 bases that match TRBD2. This CDR3 contains 11 residues. J was trimmed by 12 bases and V by 7 bases; bases with no gene match: 8. Looked up from germline, CDR1 is SQVTM and CDR2 is ANQGSEA. DNA for the CDR3: TGCAGCGGATATAGCGGGATGTGGCAGTTCTTC. It is translated as CSGYSGMWQFF.

The CDR3 loop reads CASSPGLLAGGHHEQYF. The CDR3 coding sequence is TGCGCCAGCAGCCCGGGACTACTAGCGGGAGGGCATCACGAGCAGTACTTC. V usage is TRBV5-1 and J usage is TRBJ2-7, with 13 bases that match TRBD2. There are 17 residues in the CDR3. Germline V CDR1 and CDR2: SGHRS, YFSETQ. With 4 bases clipped from V and 5 bases from J, the junction kept 12 bases outside the gene matches.

V usage is TRBV7-9 and J usage is TRBJ2-7; TRBD1 matches 9 bases. CDR3 length equals 15 residues. Trimming took 1 base from V and 3 from J; bases not matched to a gene: 4. In germline, CDR1 is SEHNR, CDR2 FQNEAQ (reference sequence). Written as DNA, the CDR3 is TGTGCCAGCAGCTTAGAGACAGGGGGGAACTACGAGCAGTACTTC. It encodes CASSLETGGNYEQYF.

CDR3 in amino acids: CASSLQQGNTGELFF. Here the CDR3 DNA reads TGCGCCAGCAGCTTACAACAGGGGAACACCGGGGAGCTGTTTTTT. This chain connects TRBV5-1 to TRBJ2-2; the D gene is possibly TRBD1 (6 bases). From germline, CDR1 is SGHRS and CDR2 YFSETQ. The CDR3 extends over 15 amino acids. Trimming removed 2 bases from V and 1 base from J, with 9 bases in between.